These T cell receptor beta chains were read from a single sample in a study of OX40 agonist ivuxolimab in advanced cancers. Assay: immunoSEQ multiplex PCR; the TCRdb copy retains only in-frame clones and omits some. Of around 64,000 clones in the sample, about nine tenths were seen once. The material sequenced was CD4+ or CD8+ T cells sorted from blood, taken in a trial of the OX40 agonist ivuxolimab. The source is an adult with an advanced solid tumor such as melanoma, head and neck, liver or kidney cancer. The conserved cysteine and the conserved F or W are not part of the CDR3 here. D genes are given only for firm matches.

>TRBV7-9|TRBJ2-4|TRBD2
ASSTSGRGDIQY
>TRBV28|TRBJ2-5|TRBD1
ASSFYRTGEEETQY
>TRBV19|TRBJ1-2|-
ASSIQIGYT
>TRBV13|TRBJ1-2|-
ASSLGRGATYGYT
>TRBV11-3|TRBJ2-7|-
ASSPRQDPYEQY
>TRBV11-2|TRBJ2-5|TRBD2
ASSLGKGLADQETQY
>TRBV19|TRBJ2-7|-
ASSTLLSFNPYEQY
>TRBV7-9|TRBJ2-1|-
ASSSILAYNEQF
>TRBV9|TRBJ2-3|TRBD1
ASSVTGQLTDTQY
>TRBV27|TRBJ2-1|TRBD2
ASTGGLAGNEQF
>TRBV2|TRBJ2-4|-
ASSDEAGSGKNIQY
>TRBV13|TRBJ2-3|-
ASSLAGVIKEADTQY
>TRBV6-4|TRBJ2-3|-
ASSDYAGADTQY
>TRBV4-2|TRBJ1-1|-
ASSQAVNTEAF
>TRBV13|TRBJ2-1|TRBD2
ASSSGLAGDEQF
>TRBV5-1|TRBJ2-1|-
ASGLAMDEQF
>TRBV19|TRBJ1-5|-
ATRERGGYQPQH
>TRBV7-3|TRBJ1-1|-
ASSSRGGEAF
>TRBV7-3|TRBJ2-2|TRBD1
ASSSQGAELF
>TRBV28|TRBJ2-1|TRBD2
ASSLGTSSSTEQF
>TRBV27|TRBJ2-7|-
ASSLDPGEKYEQY
>TRBV10-3|TRBJ2-7|-
AISDPIQRAGQTYEQY
>TRBV9|TRBJ2-3|-
ASSVDNPGVYTQY
>TRBV7-2|TRBJ2-7|-
ASSPGGYEQY
>TRBV9|TRBJ1-1|-
ASSDKGHPNTEAF
>TRBV6-1|TRBJ2-7|-
ASSGYGTYEQY
>TRBV2|TRBJ1-4|-
ASSDVQINNEKLF
>TRBV27|TRBJ2-5|TRBD2
ASSLGLAGMGETQY
>TRBV2|TRBJ2-1|TRBD2
ASNGLAGGSYNEQF
>TRBV30|TRBJ1-5|-
AWSVPQVIGPQH
>TRBV5-6|TRBJ2-2|-
ASSQPGVATGELF
>TRBV27|TRBJ2-1|-
ASSFRGAANEQF
>TRBV28|TRBJ2-1|TRBD2
ASTPGLAGPYNEQF
>TRBV6-6|TRBJ1-1|-
ASSYPSGRNTEAF
>TRBV6-5|TRBJ2-6|-
ASSYDSGANVLT
>TRBV7-8|TRBJ1-5|-
ASSLLQGGNQPQH
>TRBV4-3|TRBJ2-3|TRBD2
ASSQDFSPGTSGSGTDTQY
>TRBV5-3|TRBJ2-3|TRBD2
AHKTSPSTDTQY
>TRBV9|TRBJ1-1|TRBD1
ASSVGRTGGEAF
>TRBV19|TRBJ2-7|-
ASSMGHTSSYEQY
>TRBV27|TRBJ2-3|-
ASRPILQGTSTDTQY
>TRBV7-2|TRBJ2-1|-
ASSSGGLGGYNEQF
>TRBV25-1|TRBJ2-2|-
ASSDIGNTGELF
>TRBV5-6|TRBJ2-5|-
ASIRGQGVETQY
>TRBV15|TRBJ1-1|TRBD1
ATSIKTGGHTEAF
>TRBV28|TRBJ2-3|TRBD1
ASTPDRGLSDTQY
>TRBV7-8|TRBJ2-5|-
ASSERGQQSGETQY
>TRBV7-2|TRBJ1-4|TRBD1
ASSLGDRKLF
>TRBV7-3|TRBJ2-1|-
ASSLNQGSEQF
>TRBV11-3|TRBJ2-1|TRBD2
ASSLVSRGLANNEQF
>TRBV11-3|TRBJ2-3|-
ASSQNPRTSSTDTQY
>TRBV28|TRBJ1-3|TRBD1
ASSTGTGPLNTIY
>TRBV5-1|TRBJ2-7|-
ASSPNPDRLAYEQY
>TRBV19|TRBJ2-3|-
ASSPWQNTDTQY
>TRBV20-1|TRBJ2-7|-
SARGVYEQY
>TRBV7-8|TRBJ2-2|TRBD1
ASSPGTGNTGELF
>TRBV13|TRBJ2-2|-
ASSLGRVDVGELF
>TRBV7-9|TRBJ1-4|-
ASSLAATNEKLF